This TCR beta chain was retrieved from a study of vaccination and CD4 T cells after COVID-19. Treatment meaning: roughly 10-day PBMC culture with coronavirus spike peptide pools or control peptides (ViraFEST assay). ViraFEST grew antigen-specific T cells using peptide pools, then sequenced TCRs. The CDR3 covers 13 residues. The J segment lost 4 bases and the V segment lost 10 bases, leaving 6 bases of the junction unmatched. CDR1 and CDR2 (germline): MNHNS, SASEGT. Sequencing of DNA taken from cultured CD4+ T cells relied on the Oncomine TCR Beta short-read assay. TCRdb itself ran the PCR reads through MiXCR, one entry per CDR3 protein. The data hold 14,000 to 15,000 distinct CDR3 sequences, with 35% to 50% observed a single time. A note on this clonotype: Its antigen is unidentified.

The specimen sequenced was CD4+ T cells from blood, cultured in vitro. This chain links TRBV6-1 with TRBJ1-1, with 10 bases matching TRBD1. This clonotype was obtained from a human donor who had recovered from COVID-19. CDR3 in DNA: TGTGCCACCTCGGGACAGGGGAGCACTGAAGCTTTCTTT. Amino acids: CATSGQGSTEAFF.